Following are 22 T cell receptor beta chains from one sample sequenced in a study of breast tumors, draining lymph nodes, adjacent tissues. Axillary draining lymph nodes of breast cancer patients supplied the node samples. TCRdb passed the multiplex PCR reads through MiXCR, listing each CDR3 protein once. Seen here are approximately 280,000 distinct CDR3 sequences, 30% observed once, and the top ten hold over 0.95%. The sequenced sample consisted of axillary lymph node tissue. The receptors stem from a female donor with breast cancer. Some clones in this sample may be carry-over from other donors' samples.

This clonotype was counted at least ten times. The rearrangement uses TRBV19 and TRBJ2-1; TRBD2 matches at 7 bases. CDR1 and CDR2 from the germline V gene are LNHDA and SQIVND (reference sequence). The CDR3 is made up of 16 amino acids. Trimming took 5 bases from V and 0 from J; bases not matched to a gene: 7. The CDR3 nucleotides read TGTGCCAGTAGTCCGGGCAGGACTAGCTCCTACAATGAGCAGTTCTTC. It encodes CASSPGRTSSYNEQFF.

J is TRBJ2-2 and V is TRBV7-9; no clear D. Between the trimmed V and J ends, which lost 6 bases and 6 bases, there was a span of 5 bases. Germline CDR1 SEHNR, CDR2 FQNEAQ (reference sequence). The CDR3 covers 11 residues. The CDR3 region has the DNA TGTGCCAGCAGAGACCCCGGGGAGCTGTTTTTT. Its protein is CASRDPGELFF.

Comment on this clonotype: At one end, the junction sequence differs from germline, possibly due to a read error. The chain combines TRBV6-1 with TRBJ2-6; no clear D gene. This CDR3 contains 15 residues. Germline CDR1 is MNHNS and CDR2 is SASEGT. The CDR3 DNA sequence: TGTGCCAGCAGTAAAGCCAGCTCTGGGGCCAACGTCCTGACTTTC. It translates to CASSKASSGANVLTF.

The chain couples TRBV28 to TRBJ1-2; D is possibly TRBD1 (5 bases). This CDR3 region has 15 residues. V shed 2 bases and J shed 4 bases, with 14 bases lying between them. The germline V gene has CDR1 MDHEN and CDR2 SYDVKM. The CDR3 DNA reads as TGTGCCAGCAGTTTACTGGCAGGGACGGGCTATGGCTACACCTTC. Its protein product is CASSLLAGTGYGYTF.

At least ten counts were recorded for this clonotype. The chain recombines TRBV5-1 with TRBJ2-7, with 8 bases matching TRBD1. The J segment lost 3 bases and the V segment lost 2 bases, leaving 16 bases of the junction unmatched. Looked up from germline, CDR1 is SGHRS and CDR2 is YFSETQ. This CDR3 contains 18 residues. The CDR3 DNA is TGCGCCAGCAGCTTAACCGGGACAGGATTTGCTCAGTTCTACGAGCAGTACTTC. Amino acids: CASSLTGTGFAQFYEQYF.

Turning to this clonotype: This may be a read error: a much more frequent sequence differs by one nucleotide. The genes are TRBV12-3 or TRBV12-4 and TRBJ1-2, with 8 bases fitting TRBD1. V was pared by 3 bases and J by 6 bases, with 6 bases of the junction left unmatched. The CDR3 consists of 14 residues. CDR3 sequence reads: CASSFRGRVHGYTF. CDR3 DNA: TGTGCCAGCAGTTTCAGGGGGCGCGTTCATGGCTACACCTTC.

As regards this clonotype: With a much larger clone just one base away, this may be a read error. V and J are TRBV20-1 and TRBJ1-2; TRBD1 might be the D (6 bases). V lost 4 bases, J lost 7 bases, and 19 bases lay in between. The CDR3 is made up of 14 amino acids. CDR1 is DFQATT, CDR2 SNEGSKA, per germline (reference sequence). The CDR3 protein is CSATLVGTPSGYTF. CDR3 bases: TGCAGTGCTACATTAGTTGGGACACCCTCTGGCTACACCTTC.

Comment on this clonotype: The junction and the germline gene differ at one end; a read error may be behind it. V gene TRBV10-1 combines with J gene TRBJ2-2, with D perhaps matching TRBD1 (7 bases). CDR1 is WNHNN, CDR2 SYGVQD, per germline (reference sequence). The CDR3 is 13 amino acids. In nucleotides, the CDR3 is TGCGCCAGTAGGGGGCAGGCCACCGGGGGGCTGTTTTTT. Its translation is CASRGQATGGLFF.

On this clonotype: Given the absence of the conserved phenylalanine or tryptophan at the CDR3 end, a read error is likely. The genes are TRBV19 and TRBJ2-7; D is undetermined. Trimming removed 9 bases at V and 0 bases at J, with 15 bases between. Germline-derived CDR1 and CDR2 are LNHDA and SQIVND (reference sequence). The CDR3 runs 14 residues. The CDR3 coding sequence is TGTGCCAGCTCGGGCCAGTTGAGCTCCTACGAGCAGTACAGC. Amino acid sequence: CASSGQLSSYEQYS.

This clonotype was seen only once. The chain joins TRBV2 to TRBJ2-6; D perhaps matches TRBD1 (7 bases). V gave up 5 bases and J gave up 0 bases, with 14 bases separating them. The germline gives CDR1 SNHLY, CDR2 FYNNEI. This CDR3 spans 17 amino acids. The CDR3 loop is CASSRQGGYSGANVLTF. The DNA of the CDR3 is TGTGCCAGCAGTAGACAGGGAGGATACTCTGGGGCCAACGTCCTGACTTTC. The full variable domain, in which reference TRBV2 and TRBJ2-6 provide the parts outside the CDR3, is EPEVTQTPSHQVTQMGQEVILRCVPISNHLYFYWYRQILGQKVEFLVSFYNNEISEKSEIFDDQFSVERPDGSNFTLKIRSTKLEDSAMYFCASSRQGGYSGANVLTFGAGSRLTVL.

This clonotype was detected ten times or more. The rearrangement links TRBV9 to TRBJ2-7; 9 positions match TRBD2. The CDR3 runs to 14 residues. V trimming: 0 bases; J trimming: 6 bases; junction bases outside the gene matches: 4. Germline V gene lookup returns CDR1 SGDLS and CDR2 YYNGEE. CDR3 in DNA: TGTGCCAGCAGCGTAGCAGGGACTAGCATCGAGCAGTACTTC. Amino acids: CASSVAGTSIEQYF.

Note on this clonotype: Without the conserved terminal phenylalanine or tryptophan, this CDR3 likely stems from a read error. This chain connects TRBV7-9 to TRBJ1-6; D is unclear. CDR3 length: 15 residues. Trimming cost V 5 bases and J 8 bases, with 16 bases left between them. Germline V gene sequence: CDR1 SEHNR, CDR2 FQNEAQ (reference sequence). CDR3 sequence reads: CASSQDSLEDSPLHL. As DNA, the CDR3 is TGTGCCAGCAGCCAAGACTCTCTAGAAGATTCACCCCTCCACCTT.

As concerns this clonotype: One end of the junction is discordant with germline, which a read error may explain. The rearrangement joins TRBV7-2 to TRBJ2-7; 7 bases are a match to TRBD2. Germline CDR1 is SGHTA and CDR2 is FQGNSA. The CDR3 consists of 18 residues. In DNA, the CDR3 is TGCGCCAGCAGCCAAGATTGGGGACTACGCCCGGAGATCCACGAGCAGTACTTC. This encodes CASSQDWGLRPEIHEQYF.

Ten or more counts support this clonotype. This chain uses TRBV20-1 with TRBJ2-5; no clear D. In germline, CDR1 is DFQATT, CDR2 SNEGSKA (reference sequence). V lost 4 bases to trimming and J lost 2 bases, with 14 bases between them. This CDR3 comprises 14 residues. Here the CDR3 reads CSATLGRHQETQYF. Here the CDR3 DNA reads TGCAGTGCTACACTTGGGCGGCATCAAGAGACCCAGTACTTC.

This clonotype was counted only a few times. This could be a read error, since a much larger clone is one nucleotide away. The chain employs TRBV7-9 and TRBJ2-5; unclear D gene. Germline V CDR1 and CDR2: SEHNR, FQNEAQ (reference sequence). The CDR3 sequence is 15 residues long. CDR3: CASRPRLSVQETQHF. In DNA, the CDR3 is TGTGCCAGCAGACCACGACTCAGCGTCCAAGAGACCCAGCACTTC.

This clonotype was observed at least ten times. The rearrangement links TRBV7-2 to TRBJ2-1; possibly TRBD1 for D (5 bases). V was pared by 0 bases and J by 16 bases, with 16 bases between. Germline lookup yields CDR1 SGHTA and CDR2 FQGNSA. The CDR3 loop spans 13 amino acids. CDR3 in amino acids: CASSLALLQGAFF. The CDR3 DNA is TGTGCCAGCAGCTTAGCCCTACTCCAAGGGGCTTTCTTC.

Worth noting for this clonotype: This may stem from a read error, because a much larger clone lies one nucleotide away. V usage is TRBV9 and J usage is TRBJ2-7; D unresolved. CDR1 is SGDLS and CDR2 is YYNGEE in the germline V gene. The CDR3 extends over 13 amino acids. Trimming took off 2 bases at V and 9 bases at J, with 15 bases between the two ends. The CDR3: CASSVGPDDGQYF. The CDR3 DNA reads TGTGCCAGCAGCGTCGGACCGGACGACGGGCAGTACTTC.

As regards this clonotype: A much more abundant neighbour one base away suggests this may be a read error. This chain uses TRBV7-9 with TRBJ2-3; D possibly corresponds to TRBD2 (5 bases). The CDR3 sequence is 15 residues long. Germline assignment: CDR1 SEHNR and CDR2 FQNEAQ (reference sequence). The CDR3 bases are TGTGCCGGCAGCTTACGAGAGGGAGACATAGATACGCAGTATTTT. Its protein product is CAGSLREGDIDTQYF. Combining the CDR3 with reference TRBV7-9 and TRBJ2-3 gives the whole variable domain DTGVSQNPRHKITKRGQNVTFRCDPISEHNRLYWYRQTLGQGPEFLTYFQNEAQLEKSRLLSDRFSAERPKGSFSTLEIQRTEQGDSAMYLCAGSLREGDIDTQYFGPGTRLTVL.

The genes are TRBV20-1 and TRBJ1-2; D is perhaps TRBD1 (5 bases). The ends were cut back, 5 bases at V and 6 bases at J, with 13 bases in the middle. Germline assignment: CDR1 DFQATT and CDR2 SNEGSKA (reference sequence). CDR3 length: 12 amino acids. The CDR3 bases are TGCAGTGCTCAACGCCAGGGTCATGGCTACACCTTC. Translating gives CSAQRQGHGYTF.

This clonotype was detected many times. The V gene is TRBV7-2, the J gene TRBJ2-7, with a tentative D call TRBD2 (6 bases). V gave up 5 bases and J gave up 2 bases, with 13 bases separating them. The germline V gene has CDR1 SGHTA and CDR2 FQGNSA. The CDR3 is made up of 14 amino acids. Written as DNA, the CDR3 is TGTGCCAGCAGCCTCCGGGAGCCTGCCTACGAGCAGTACTTC. The encoded protein is CASSLREPAYEQYF.

Of note for this clonotype: This sequence may be a read error, since a much larger clone differs from it by one base. The chain is built from TRBV6-1 and TRBJ1-3, with TRBD1 identical over 7 bases. The CDR3 extends over 16 amino acids. Germline CDR1 MNHNS, CDR2 SASEGT. CDR3 coding DNA: TGTGCCAGCAGTGAAAGGGACAGATATACTGGAACCACCATATATTTT. Translation gives CASSERDRYTGTTIYF.

As concerns this clonotype: One junction end disagrees with the germline gene, perhaps due to a read error. The CDR3, as DNA: TGTGCCAGCAGCTTGGCGGGACAGTCCTACAATGAGCAGCCCTTC. It is translated as CASSLAGQSYNEQPF. The V gene is TRBV7-9, the J gene TRBJ2-1; D might be TRBD1 (7 bases). CDR1 is SEHNR and CDR2 is FQNEAQ in the germline V gene (reference sequence). The CDR3 has 15 residues.